The next 2 T cell receptor delta chains were all read from a single sample in a study of gamma-delta T cells after stem cell transplantation. TCRdb re-called the RT-PCR reads through CATT. The data contain about 1,300 delta-chain clones, less than 2.5% of them seen just once; the ten biggest clones take up approximately 70%. Specimen: gamma-delta T cells. The receptors come from a human donor. It is not recorded whose cells these are; they may come from a transplant donor.

This clone was seen more than once but under ten times. A read error likely explains this, since a far larger clone differs by one base. CDR3 protein: CAHRLWGTPYADKLIF. The CDR3 bases are TGTGCCCATAGGCTCTGGGGGACACCGTACGCCGATAAACTCATCTTT. The V call is TRDV3, the J call TRDJ1; 8 nucleotides match TRDD3. V lost 5 bases and J lost 3; bases outside the gene matches: 17. The CDR3 is made up of 16 amino acids. Germline CDR1 is TVYSNPD and CDR2 is GDNSRS (reference sequence).

This clone ranks as large. The same CDR3 also results from other DNA sequences found in this sample. V is TRDV2 and J is TRDJ1; 13 nucleotides match TRDD3. Germline V lookup: CDR1 GEAIGNYY, CDR2 EKD. The trim removed 1 base at V and 0 bases at J, leaving 10 bases unmatched. This CDR3 spans 19 amino acids. The CDR3 is CACDTLSLGDTVDTDKLIF. CDR3 DNA sequence: TGTGCCTGTGACACTTTATCACTGGGGGATACGGTGGACACCGATAAACTCATCTTT.